What follows describes a single TCR beta chain. The antigen is unknown. Healthy donors had no documented immune events, such as infections, while sampled. This sample was included in a study of identifying expanded T cells in peripheral blood. Broader study findings: Differentially abundant clones: about 1.3 between replicates, roughly 16 at approximately two weeks, 19 to 20 at four. Variance in clone template counts between roughly 2-week samples significantly increased with total template count across all healthy donors.

The method was immunoSEQ multiplex PCR; TCRdb's version includes in-frame clones alone and lacks a portion of them. The sample yields 65,000 to 95,000 clones, 85% to 90% seen once. The sequenced sample consisted of blood. The clonotype was recovered from a person aged 18 to 70 in good health.

The CDR3 DNA reads TGTGCCAGCAGCTCCCCTAGGTCCCCGGATACGCAGTATTTT. Protein sequence: CASSSPRSPDTQYF. V usage is TRBV11-2 and J usage is TRBJ2-3; D is undetermined. In germline, CDR1 is SGHAT, CDR2 FQNNGV. Trimming took off 4 bases at V and 6 bases at J, with 14 bases between the two ends. The CDR3 has 14 amino acids. The full variable domain, rest sourced from reference TRBV11-2 and TRBJ2-3, is EAGVAQSPRYKIIEKRQSVAFWCNPISGHATLYWYQQILGQGPKLLIQFQNNGVVDDSQLPKDRFSAERLKGVDSTLKIQPAKLEDSAVYLCASSSPRSPDTQYFGPGTRLTVL.